A single TCR beta chain is shown here with its context. This clonotype was observed a few times. Its target antigen remains unknown. Per-base quality was not reported, and no clone a single base away is much larger than it. All donors were healthy Caucasians. The receptor library was made with 5' RACE. Data came from an Illumina HiSeq 2000. Template switching added a universal primer binding site, and the final cDNA carried a unique molecular identifier that allowed TCR cDNA molecules to be counted accurately. Specific primers in the conserved constant-segment region were used to synthesize first-strand cDNA for TCR alpha and beta chains. To control for contamination, every cDNA library carried two barcodes: a SMART-Mk sample barcode plus Illumina barcodes. TruSeq adapter sequences and Illumina sample barcodes were added in two successive PCR steps. TCR alpha and beta cDNA libraries were sequenced on the Illumina HiSeq platform with custom primers. As for the authors' bioinformatics: MiGEC processed the raw reads to extract unique molecular identifiers, while MiXCR was used to determine the CDR3 positions. Recombination models were inferred per individual with the repgenHMM and IGoR tools using an EM algorithm. Shared clonotype analysis was performed with the tcR package in R, normalizing sharing by the product of cloneset sizes. Out-of-frame nonproductive sequences were analyzed to study raw recombination free of thymic and clonal selection effects. Using fastp trimming at Q25 and MiXCR clonotype assembly, TCRdb reanalyzed the public sequencing data and kept in-frame beta chains. Every CDR3 protein is listed once, alongside the most common genes and DNA of its rows. It is TCRdb's table, rather than the study itself, that gives the V and J calls and clone size. Here the sample has 1.5 million to 2 million distinct CDR3 sequences; around 29% occur a single time. The ten largest make up 0.25% to 0.3% of the sample.

The sample belongs to a study of identical twins listed by TCRdb under 2016. Turning to the overall study: The study deep-sequenced TCR alpha and beta repertoires from monozygotic twins, unrelated adults of various ages and cord blood to test whether fetal clonotypes persist. To rule out contamination, the twin experiments were replicated at different times with different library preparation protocols. What the authors observed across the whole study: In monozygotic twins, recombination models systematically underestimated out-of-frame TCR alpha sharing, but the models matched the sharing seen between unrelated individuals. Conclusions relied on cross-sectional statistical analysis, since the same donors could not be followed over many years. The excess sharing between twins in beta out-of-frame sequences was weaker because fewer shared sequences reduced the signal-to-noise ratio. Abundant cord blood beta clonotypes carried fewer insertions; young adult naive repertoires showed a weaker similar trend, while memory repertoires showed none. Invariant T cells such as MAIT and iNKT could partly confound zero-insertion analyses, although diverse VJ usage argued against such confounding for most clonotypes. Out-of-frame TCR alpha sequences shared between twins showed an excess of low generation-probability sequences compared with coincidental sharing between unrelated individuals.

Here V drops 6 bases and J drops 0 bases, and the junction holds 5 bases not matched to any gene. Sequences DFQATT (CDR1) and SNEGSKA (CDR2) are obtained from the germline V gene (reference sequence). Measured from the cysteine to the phenylalanine, the CDR3 is 14 residues long. CDR3 DNA is the only sequence kept; it has 42 bases, read in frame from the first base. This TCR came from a newborn girl in good health. In this chain, TRBV20-1 is recombined with TRBJ2-1; 7 nucleotides in the junction match TRBD2. The specimen was cord blood. The DNA sequence follows: TGCAGTGCCAAGACTAGCAGCTCCTACAATGAGCAGTTCTTC. Its coded protein is CSAKTSSSYNEQFF.